This T cell receptor beta chain was captured in a study of blood T cell repertoires in COVID-19. Study at large: The United States, Italy and Spain were the sources of the acute and convalescent COVID-19 samples. The cDNA or gDNA used as material had been derived from T cells, B-cell-depleted T cells, or PBMCs.

V shed 2 bases and J shed 2 bases, with 19 bases lying between them. This CDR3 has 18 residues. The germline V gene has CDR1 MGHRA and CDR2 YSYEKL. Study processing details: Amplification of reference gene primers was used by the study to estimate nucleated cell counts. Repertoires were generated with immunoSEQ multiplex PCR, while TCRdb's copy carries only in-frame clones and drops some. V and J calls and clone size are those listed in that table; D and trimming were worked out from the DNA. The sample lists hundreds of thousands of clones, around 87% occurring once. The source of this sequence is a woman aged 40 to 50 who had recovered from COVID-19. The sequenced material came from peripheral blood. This sequence joins TRBV4-1 and TRBJ2-1; maybe TRBD1 (5 bases). Here the CDR3 reads CASSQTLDQGWTYNEQFF. The CDR3 DNA reads as TGCGCCAGCAGCCAAACACTTGATCAGGGTTGGACCTACAATGAGCAGTTCTTC.